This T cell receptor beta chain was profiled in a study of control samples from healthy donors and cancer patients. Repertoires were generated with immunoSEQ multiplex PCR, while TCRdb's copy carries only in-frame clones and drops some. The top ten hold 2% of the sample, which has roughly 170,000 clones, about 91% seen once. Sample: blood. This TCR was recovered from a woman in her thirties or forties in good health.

The CDR3 nucleotides read TGTGCCAGCAGCGTAGGGGGGGCCATCTACAATGAGCAGTTCTTC. This translates into CASSVGGAIYNEQFF. The rearrangement uses TRBV9 and TRBJ2-1, with D tentatively TRBD1 or TRBD2 (6 bases each). The CDR3 contains 15 residues. The V end lost 0 bases, the J end lost 3 bases, and 10 bases lay between the germline ends. Germline lookup yields CDR1 SGDLS and CDR2 YYNGEE. Full variable domain (remainder filled in from reference TRBV9 and TRBJ2-1): DSGVTQTPKHLITATGQRVTLRCSPRSGDLSVYWYQQSLDQGLQFLIQYYNGEERAKGNILERFSAQQFPDLHSELNLSSLELGDSALYFCASSVGGAIYNEQFFGPGTRLTVL.